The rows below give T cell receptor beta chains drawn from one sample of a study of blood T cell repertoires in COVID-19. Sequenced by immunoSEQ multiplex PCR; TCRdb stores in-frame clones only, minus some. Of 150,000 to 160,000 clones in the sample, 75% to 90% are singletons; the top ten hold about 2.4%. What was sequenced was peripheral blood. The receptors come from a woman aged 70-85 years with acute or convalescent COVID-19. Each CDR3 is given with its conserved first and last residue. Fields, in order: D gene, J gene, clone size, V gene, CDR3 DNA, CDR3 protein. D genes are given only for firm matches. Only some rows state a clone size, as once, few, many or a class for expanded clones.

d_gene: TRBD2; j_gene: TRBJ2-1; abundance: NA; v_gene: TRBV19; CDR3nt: TGTGCCAGCCTGGGACTAGCGGGGGGAGAGTACAATGAGCAGTTCTTC; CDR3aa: CASLGLAGGEYNEQFF
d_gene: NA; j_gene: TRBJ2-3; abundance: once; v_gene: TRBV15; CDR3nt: TGTGCCACCAGCAGAGCCGGGAGCACAGATACGCAGTATTTT; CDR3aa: CATSRAGSTDTQYF
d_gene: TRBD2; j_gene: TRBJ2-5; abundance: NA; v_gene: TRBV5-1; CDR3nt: TGCGCCAGCAGCTTGGGGGCGGCTAGCGGGGTACAAGAGACCCAGTACTTC; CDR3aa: CASSLGAASGVQETQYF
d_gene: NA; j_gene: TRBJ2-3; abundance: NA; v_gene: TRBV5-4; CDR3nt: TGTGCCAGCAGCTTGGCGGGCACAGATACGCAGTATTTT; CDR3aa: CASSLAGTDTQYF
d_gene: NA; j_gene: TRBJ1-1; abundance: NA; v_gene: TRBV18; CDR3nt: TGTGCCAGCTCTCCTACAGAGAACACTGAAGCTTTCTTT; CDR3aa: CASSPTENTEAFF
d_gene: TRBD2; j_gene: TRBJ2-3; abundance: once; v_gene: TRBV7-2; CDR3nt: TGTGCCAGCAGCCCTGGACTAGCTAGCACAGATACGCAGTATTTT; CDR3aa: CASSPGLASTDTQYF
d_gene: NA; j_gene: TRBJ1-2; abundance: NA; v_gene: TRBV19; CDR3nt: TGTGCCAGTAGTACCCAATACAGGACGTATGGCTACACCTTC; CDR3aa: CASSTQYRTYGYTF
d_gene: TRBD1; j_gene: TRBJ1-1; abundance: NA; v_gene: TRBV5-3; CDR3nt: TGTGCCAGAATTGCGGGACAGGGGTGTAAAGCTTTCTTT; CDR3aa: CARIAGQGCKAFF
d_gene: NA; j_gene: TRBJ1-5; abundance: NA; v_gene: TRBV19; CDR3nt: TGTGCCAGTACCCCACTTCATCGGGGGGCGCAAGGCAATCAGCCCCAGCATTTT; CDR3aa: CASTPLHRGAQGNQPQHF
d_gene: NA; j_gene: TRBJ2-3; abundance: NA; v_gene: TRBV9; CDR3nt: TGTGCCAGCAGCGCAAGAGGGGGGGCCGGGCTAAGCACAGATACGCAGTATTTT; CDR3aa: CASSARGGAGLSTDTQYF
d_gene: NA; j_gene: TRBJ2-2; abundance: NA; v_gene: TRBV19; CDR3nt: TGTGCCAGTAGTATAGATGGGCGCCGAACCGGGGAGCTGTTTTTT; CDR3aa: CASSIDGRRTGELFF
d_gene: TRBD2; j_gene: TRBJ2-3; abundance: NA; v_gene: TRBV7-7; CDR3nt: TGTGCTAGCAGCATATCGACTAGCGGGAAAGATACGCAGTATTTT; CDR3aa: CASSISTSGKDTQYF
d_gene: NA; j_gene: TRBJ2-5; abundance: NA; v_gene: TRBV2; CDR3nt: TGTGCCAGCAGAAGTAGCGGAATAGAGACCCAGTACTTC; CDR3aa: CASRSSGIETQYF
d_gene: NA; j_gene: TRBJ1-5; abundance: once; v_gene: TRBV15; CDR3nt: TGTGCCACCAGCAGAGGGCCGCGGGAGGGGCAGCCCCAGCATTTT; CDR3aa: CATSRGPREGQPQHF
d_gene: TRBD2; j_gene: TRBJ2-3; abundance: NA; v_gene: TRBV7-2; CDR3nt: TGTGCCAGCAGCCCCCGGGGTAGCGGGGGGGTGAAGGCAGATACGCAGTATTTT; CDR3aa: CASSPRGSGGVKADTQYF
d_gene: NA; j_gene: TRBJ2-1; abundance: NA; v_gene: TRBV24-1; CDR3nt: TGTGCCACCAGTGACGGGGTGGGGGGGCACTACAATGAGCAGTTCTTC; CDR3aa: CATSDGVGGHYNEQFF
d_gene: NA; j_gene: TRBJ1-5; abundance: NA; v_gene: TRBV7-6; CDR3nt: TGTGCCAGCAGCTTAGCTGCGTATCAGCCCCAGCATTTT; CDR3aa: CASSLAAYQPQHF
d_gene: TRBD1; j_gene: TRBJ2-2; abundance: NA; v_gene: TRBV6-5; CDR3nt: TGTGCCAGCGGGACAGGGTACACCGGGGAGCTGTTTTTT; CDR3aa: CASGTGYTGELFF
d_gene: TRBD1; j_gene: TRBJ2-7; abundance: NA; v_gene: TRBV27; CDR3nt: TGTGCCAGCAGTTTATCGTCCGGGACAGGCATGGAGGTCTACGAGCAGTACTTC; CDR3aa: CASSLSSGTGMEVYEQYF